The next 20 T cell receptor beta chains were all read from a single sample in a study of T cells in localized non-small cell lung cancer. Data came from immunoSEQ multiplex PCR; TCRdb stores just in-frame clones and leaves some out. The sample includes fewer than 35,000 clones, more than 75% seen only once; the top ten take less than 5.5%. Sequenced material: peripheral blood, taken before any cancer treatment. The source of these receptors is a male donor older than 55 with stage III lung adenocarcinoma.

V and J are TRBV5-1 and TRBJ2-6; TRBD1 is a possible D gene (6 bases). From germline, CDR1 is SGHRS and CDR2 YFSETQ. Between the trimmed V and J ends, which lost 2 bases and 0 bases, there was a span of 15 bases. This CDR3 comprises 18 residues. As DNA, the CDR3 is TGCGCCAGCAGCTTTATCACAGGGTTCAGCTCTGGGGCCAACGTCCTGACTTTC. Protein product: CASSFITGFSSGANVLTF. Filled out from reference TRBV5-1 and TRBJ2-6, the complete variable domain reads KAGVTQTPRYLIKTRGQQVTLSCSPISGHRSVSWYQQTPGQGLQFLFEYFSETQRNKGNFPGRFSGRQFSNSRSEMNVSTLELGDSALYLCASSFITGFSSGANVLTFGAGSRLTVL.

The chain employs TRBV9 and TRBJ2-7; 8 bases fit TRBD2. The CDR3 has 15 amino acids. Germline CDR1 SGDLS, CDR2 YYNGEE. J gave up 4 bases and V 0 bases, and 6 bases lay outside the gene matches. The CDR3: CASSVAGGAFYEQYF. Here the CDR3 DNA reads TGTGCCAGCAGCGTAGCCGGGGGGGCCTTTTACGAGCAGTACTTC.

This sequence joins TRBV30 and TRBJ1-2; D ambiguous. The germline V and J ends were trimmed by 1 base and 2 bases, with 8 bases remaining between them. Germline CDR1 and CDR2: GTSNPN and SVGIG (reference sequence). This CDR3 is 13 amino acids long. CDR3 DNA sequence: TGTGCCTGGAGTGCTGGACGGAACTATGGCTACACCTTC. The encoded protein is CAWSAGRNYGYTF.

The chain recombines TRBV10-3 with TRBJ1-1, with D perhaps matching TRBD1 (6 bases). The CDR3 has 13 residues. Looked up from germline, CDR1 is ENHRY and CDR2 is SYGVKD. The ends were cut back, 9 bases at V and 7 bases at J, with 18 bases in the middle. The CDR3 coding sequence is TGTGCCATTGCGAAAGATCAGGGGAATGAAGCTTTCTTT. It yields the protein CAIAKDQGNEAFF.

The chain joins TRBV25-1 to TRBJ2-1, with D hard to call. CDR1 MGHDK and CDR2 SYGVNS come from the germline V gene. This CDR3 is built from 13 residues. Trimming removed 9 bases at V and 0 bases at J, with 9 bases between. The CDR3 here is CARGPSSYNEQFF. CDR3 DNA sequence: TGTGCCAGGGGCCCTAGCTCCTACAATGAGCAGTTCTTC.

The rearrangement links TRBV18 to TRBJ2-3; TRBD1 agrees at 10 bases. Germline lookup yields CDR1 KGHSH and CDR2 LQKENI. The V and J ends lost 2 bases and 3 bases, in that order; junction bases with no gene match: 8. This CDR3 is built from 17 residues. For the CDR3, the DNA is TGTGCCAGCTCACCATTCACGACAGGGGGCGTAACAGATACGCAGTATTTT. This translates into CASSPFTTGGVTDTQYF. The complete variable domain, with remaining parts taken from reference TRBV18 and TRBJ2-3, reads NAGVMQNPRHLVRRRGQEARLRCSPMKGHSHVYWYRQLPEEGLKFMVYLQKENIIDESGMPKERFSAEFPKEGPSILRIQQVVRGDSAAYFCASSPFTTGGVTDTQYFGPGTRLTVL.

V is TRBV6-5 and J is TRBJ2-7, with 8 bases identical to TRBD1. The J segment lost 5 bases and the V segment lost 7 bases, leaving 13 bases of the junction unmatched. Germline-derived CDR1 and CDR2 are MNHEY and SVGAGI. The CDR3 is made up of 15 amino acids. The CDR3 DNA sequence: TGTGCCAGCACGAATACCGGGACAGGCAGCAACGAGCAGTACTTC. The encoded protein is CASTNTGTGSNEQYF.

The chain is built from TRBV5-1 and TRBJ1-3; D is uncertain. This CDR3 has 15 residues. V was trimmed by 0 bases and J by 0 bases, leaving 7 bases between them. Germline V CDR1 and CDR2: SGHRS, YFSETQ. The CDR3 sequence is CASSLDIGSGNTIYF. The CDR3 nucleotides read TGCGCCAGCAGCTTGGATATAGGCTCTGGAAACACCATATATTTT. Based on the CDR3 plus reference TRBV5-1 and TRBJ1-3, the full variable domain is KAGVTQTPRYLIKTRGQQVTLSCSPISGHRSVSWYQQTPGQGLQFLFEYFSETQRNKGNFPGRFSGRQFSNSRSEMNVSTLELGDSALYLCASSLDIGSGNTIYFGEGSWLTVV.

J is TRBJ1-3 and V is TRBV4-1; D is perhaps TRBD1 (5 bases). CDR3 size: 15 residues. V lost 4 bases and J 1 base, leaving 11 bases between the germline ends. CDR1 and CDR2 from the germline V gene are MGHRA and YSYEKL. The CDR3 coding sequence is TGCGCCAGCAGCCTCGATCGGGGGTCTGGAAACACCATATATTTT. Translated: CASSLDRGSGNTIYF.

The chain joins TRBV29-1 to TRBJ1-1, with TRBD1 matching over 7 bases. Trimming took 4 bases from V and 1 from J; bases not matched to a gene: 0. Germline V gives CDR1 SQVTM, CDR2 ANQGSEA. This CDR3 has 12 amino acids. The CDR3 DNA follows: TGCAGCGTTGGACAGGGGAACACTGAAGCTTTCTTT. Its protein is CSVGQGNTEAFF.

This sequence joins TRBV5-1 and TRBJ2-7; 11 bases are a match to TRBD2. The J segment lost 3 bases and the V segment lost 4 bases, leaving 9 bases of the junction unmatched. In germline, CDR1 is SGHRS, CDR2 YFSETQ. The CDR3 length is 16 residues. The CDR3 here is CASSVSLAGGVYEQYF. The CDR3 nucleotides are TGCGCCAGCAGCGTCTCCCTAGCGGGAGGAGTCTACGAGCAGTACTTC.

The CDR3 sequence: CASSPPGGRISYNEQFF. The DNA of the CDR3 is TGTGCCAGCTCACCACCAGGGGGTAGGATATCCTACAATGAGCAGTTCTTC. The V gene is TRBV18, the J gene TRBJ2-1; TRBD1 might be the D (6 bases). Germline CDR1 is KGHSH and CDR2 is LQKENI. The ends were cut back, 0 bases at V and 1 base at J, with 13 bases in the middle. The CDR3 consists of 17 residues.

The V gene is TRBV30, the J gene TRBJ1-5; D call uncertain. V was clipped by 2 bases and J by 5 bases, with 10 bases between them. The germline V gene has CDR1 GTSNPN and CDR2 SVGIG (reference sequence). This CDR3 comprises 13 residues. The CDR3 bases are TGTGCCTGGAGTTCCCAGGACGATCAGCCCCAGCATTTT. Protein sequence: CAWSSQDDQPQHF.

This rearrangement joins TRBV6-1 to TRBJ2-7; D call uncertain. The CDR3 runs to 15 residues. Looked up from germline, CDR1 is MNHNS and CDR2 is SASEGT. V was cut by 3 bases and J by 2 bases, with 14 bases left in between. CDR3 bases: TGTGCCAGCAGTGAGGCCCAAACGAACCCCTACGAGCAGTACTTC. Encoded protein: CASSEAQTNPYEQYF.

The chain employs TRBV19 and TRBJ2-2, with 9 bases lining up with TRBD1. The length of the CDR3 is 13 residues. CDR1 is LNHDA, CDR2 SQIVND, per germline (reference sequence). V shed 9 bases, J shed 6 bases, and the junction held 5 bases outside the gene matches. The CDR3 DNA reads TGTGCCAGCCGGGACAGGGTCTCCGGGGAGCTGTTTTTT. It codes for CASRDRVSGELFF.

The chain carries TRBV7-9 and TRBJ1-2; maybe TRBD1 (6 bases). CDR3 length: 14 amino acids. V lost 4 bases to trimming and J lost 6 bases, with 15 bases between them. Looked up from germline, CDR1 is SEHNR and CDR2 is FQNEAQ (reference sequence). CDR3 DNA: TGTGCCAGCAGCTCGTCGGGGGCGCCCGATGGCTACACCTTC. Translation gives CASSSSGAPDGYTF.

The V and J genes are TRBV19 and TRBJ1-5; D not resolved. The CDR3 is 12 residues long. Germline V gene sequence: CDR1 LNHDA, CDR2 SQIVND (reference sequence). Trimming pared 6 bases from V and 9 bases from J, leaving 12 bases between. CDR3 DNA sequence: TGTGCCAGTAGCTTGGTTGGAAGGCCCCAGCATTTT. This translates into CASSLVGRPQHF.

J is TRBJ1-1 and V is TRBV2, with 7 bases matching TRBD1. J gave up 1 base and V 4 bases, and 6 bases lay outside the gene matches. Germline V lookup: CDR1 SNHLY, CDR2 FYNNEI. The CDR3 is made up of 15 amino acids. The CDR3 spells CASSGDRVGNTEAFF. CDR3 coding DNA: TGTGCCAGCAGTGGCGACAGGGTGGGGAACACTGAAGCTTTCTTT.

The CDR3: CASSFQGLNTEAFF. The CDR3 DNA sequence: TGTGCCAGCAGTTTTCAGGGCCTGAACACTGAAGCTTTCTTT. The rearrangement uses TRBV28 and TRBJ1-1; TRBD1 is a possible D gene (5 bases). V lost 3 bases and J 0 bases, leaving 8 bases between the germline ends. Per the germline V gene, CDR1 is MDHEN and CDR2 is SYDVKM. The CDR3 is 14 amino acids.

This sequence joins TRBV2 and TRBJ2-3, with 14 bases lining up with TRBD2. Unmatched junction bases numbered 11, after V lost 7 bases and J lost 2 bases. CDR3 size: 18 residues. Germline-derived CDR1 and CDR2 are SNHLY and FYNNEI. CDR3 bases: TGTGCCAGCAAAACGTTAGGGACTAGCGGGGGAGTCACAGATACGCAGTATTTT. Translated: CASKTLGTSGGVTDTQYF.